These 24 T cell receptor beta chains were all obtained from the same sample, sequenced in a study of cytomegalovirus exposure and HLA in healthy donors. PCR employed 60 Vbeta and 13 Jbeta primers. Repertoires were generated with immunoSEQ multiplex PCR, while TCRdb's copy carries only in-frame clones and drops some. Here the sample spans about 96,000 clones, approximately 75% being singletons. Sequenced material: PBMCs. These receptors were taken from a female donor in good health and CMV-seropositive.

The V gene is TRBV28, the J gene TRBJ1-1; 7 bases agree with TRBD1. This CDR3 is built from 14 residues. In germline, CDR1 is MDHEN, CDR2 SYDVKM. Unmatched junction bases numbered 8, after V lost 4 bases and J lost 6 bases. DNA of the CDR3: TGTGCCAGCAGTTCATACAGGGGAGGCGCTGAAGCTTTCTTT. Its translation is CASSSYRGGAEAFF.

This rearrangement joins TRBV7-3 to TRBJ2-3; 8 bases map to TRBD2. The J segment lost 0 bases and the V segment lost 5 bases, leaving 4 bases of the junction unmatched. The CDR3 runs 15 residues. Germline V CDR1 and CDR2: SGHTA, FQGTGA. The DNA of the CDR3 is TGTGCCAGCAGCCTCTTAGCGGGAAGCACAGATACGCAGTATTTT. Protein: CASSLLAGSTDTQYF.

This clone was detected only a few times. V is TRBV19 and J is TRBJ1-1; weak D call: TRBD1 (5 bases). The ends were cut back, 7 bases at V and 6 bases at J, with 15 bases in the middle. Germline lookup yields CDR1 LNHDA and CDR2 SQIVND (reference sequence). The CDR3 loop spans 13 amino acids. Here the CDR3 DNA reads TGTGCCAGTACTGACAGCCTTAGAGCTGAAGCTTTCTTT. Translation gives CASTDSLRAEAFF.

The chain joins TRBV4-3 to TRBJ1-2; 9 positions match TRBD1. Looked up from germline, CDR1 is LGHNA and CDR2 is YSLEER. The CDR3 spans 18 residues. Germline trimming cut 3 bases from V and 3 bases from J; bases unmatched to any gene: 14. This chain's CDR3 is CASSQEQGAQNFDYGYTF. In DNA, the CDR3 is TGCGCCAGCAGCCAGGAACAGGGGGCGCAAAATTTTGACTATGGCTACACCTTC.

J is TRBJ2-7 and V is TRBV7-9, with a weak D call TRBD2 (5 bases). V lost 5 bases, J lost 3 bases, and 8 bases lay in between. CDR1 and CDR2 from the germline V gene are SEHNR and FQNEAQ (reference sequence). The CDR3 contains 12 residues. CDR3 nucleotide sequence: TGTGCCAGCAGCACTGAGGGCTACGAGCAGTACTTC. Its protein is CASSTEGYEQYF.

The rearrangement joins TRBV4-2 to TRBJ2-5, with 8 bases that match TRBD2. The junction had 7 bases not matched to a gene; V was cut back by 5 bases and J by 5 bases. The germline V gene has CDR1 LGHNA and CDR2 YNFKEQ. The CDR3 has 14 residues. CDR3 sequence reads: CASSSGTRAETQYF. The CDR3, as DNA: TGTGCCAGCAGCTCCGGGACTAGAGCCGAGACCCAGTACTTC.

V and J are TRBV6-1 and TRBJ2-2, with D tentatively TRBD2 (5 bases). CDR3 length: 14 amino acids. Per the germline V gene, CDR1 is MNHNS and CDR2 is SASEGT. V gave up 2 bases and J gave up 7 bases, with 11 bases separating them. CDR3 region: CASSEIRAGGELFF. CDR3 nucleotide sequence: TGTGCCAGCAGTGAAATTAGGGCGGGCGGGGAGCTGTTTTTT.

This chain joins TRBV7-2 and TRBJ2-4, with 7 nucleotides matching TRBD2. CDR1 and CDR2 (germline): SGHTA, FQGNSA. CDR3 length: 15 amino acids. V gave up 5 bases and J gave up 7 bases; unmatched junction bases: 11. CDR3 amino acids: CASSPRGLGGNIQYF. The CDR3 DNA reads TGTGCCAGCAGCCCCCGAGGCTTGGGGGGGAACATTCAGTACTTC.

The chain combines TRBV28 with TRBJ2-7; TRBD1 matches at 7 bases. Losses at the gene ends were 6 bases for V and 4 bases for J; bases not matched to a gene: 15. Germline CDR1 is MDHEN and CDR2 is SYDVKM. The CDR3 sequence is 16 residues long. The CDR3 DNA is TGTGCCAGCAGATCGAACCAGGGGGACCCCTCGTACGAGCAGTACTTC. Translating gives CASRSNQGDPSYEQYF.

The chain couples TRBV6-4 to TRBJ2-7; 7 bases align to TRBD1. In germline, CDR1 is MRHNA, CDR2 SNTAGT. The CDR3 contains 14 residues. Trimming at V came to 7 bases and at J to 0 bases, leaving 6 bases not matched to a gene. CDR3 sequence: CASKPDRNSYEQYF. In nucleotides, the CDR3 is TGTGCCAGCAAACCGGACAGGAACTCCTACGAGCAGTACTTC.

This clone came up many times. The chain uses TRBV7-9 and TRBJ1-1; the match to TRBD1 covers 7 bases. Looked up from germline, CDR1 is SEHNR and CDR2 is FQNEAQ (reference sequence). The CDR3 totals 14 residues. V trimming: 6 bases; J trimming: 1 base; junction bases outside the gene matches: 5. In DNA form, the CDR3 reads TGTGCCAGCAGACCGGGACAGAAGAACACTGAAGCTTTCTTT. Translated: CASRPGQKNTEAFF.

The genes are TRBV11-3 and TRBJ2-1, with 11 bases that match TRBD2. The CDR3 sequence is 15 residues long. Germline CDR1 reads SGHNT; CDR2 reads YENEEA. Trimming removed 5 bases from V and 3 bases from J; junction bases left unmatched: 3. As DNA, the CDR3 is TGTGCCAGCAGCAAACTAGCGGGAGACTACAATGAGCAGTTCTTC. Its protein product is CASSKLAGDYNEQFF.

This clone showed up many times. The chain has TRBV15 and TRBJ2-1, with 7 bases aligning to TRBD2. Germline-derived CDR1 and CDR2 are LNHNV and YYDKDF (reference sequence). The trim removed 6 bases at V and 4 bases at J, leaving 12 bases unmatched. CDR3 size: 16 residues. The CDR3 loop is CATRGTGTITYNEQFF. The CDR3 DNA sequence: TGTGCCACCAGAGGAACCGGGACTATTACTTACAATGAGCAGTTCTTC.

This chain uses TRBV11-2 with TRBJ1-2; possible D gene TRBD1, 6 bases. The CDR3 sequence is 14 residues long. Trimming pared 5 bases from V and 0 bases from J, leaving 10 bases between. Germline V CDR1 and CDR2: SGHAT, FQNNGV. CDR3 loop: CASSLGTSNYGYTF. The CDR3 region has the DNA TGTGCCAGCAGCCTCGGGACATCTAACTATGGCTACACCTTC.

The chain employs TRBV30 and TRBJ2-7, with D possibly matching TRBD2 (6 bases). The CDR3 totals 14 residues. Germline V gene sequence: CDR1 GTSNPN, CDR2 SVGIG (reference sequence). V lost 2 bases and J lost 1, with 12 bases in between. CDR3 amino acids: CAWSRWDLSYEQYF. DNA of the CDR3: TGTGCCTGGAGTAGATGGGACTTGTCCTACGAGCAGTACTTC.

The V call is TRBV7-9, the J call TRBJ2-4; D not certain. The CDR3 sequence is 15 residues long. CDR1 and CDR2 from the germline V gene are SEHNR and FQNEAQ (reference sequence). V lost 3 bases to trimming and J lost 4 bases, with 13 bases between them. CDR3 sequence: CASSFSTDSKNIQYF. The CDR3 DNA reads TGTGCCAGCAGCTTTTCAACAGATTCTAAAAACATTCAGTACTTC.

The chain has TRBV5-1 and TRBJ1-1; D is uncertain. The V end was cut by 4 bases, the J end by 5 bases, with 21 bases between. The CDR3 has 16 amino acids. The germline CDR1 and CDR2 sequences are SGHRS and YFSETQ. The CDR3 region has the DNA TGCGCCAGCAGCCCAGGCGATGGGAGCATAGGGACTGAAGCTTTCTTT. This gives the protein CASSPGDGSIGTEAFF. Full variable domain (outside the CDR3, taken from reference TRBV5-1 and TRBJ1-1): KAGVTQTPRYLIKTRGQQVTLSCSPISGHRSVSWYQQTPGQGLQFLFEYFSETQRNKGNFPGRFSGRQFSNSRSEMNVSTLELGDSALYLCASSPGDGSIGTEAFFGQGTRLTVV.

This clone was picked up many times. In the same sample, other DNA sequences code for this CDR3. The chain employs TRBV4-3 and TRBJ2-3; TRBD2 agrees at 12 bases. Germline lookup yields CDR1 LGHNA and CDR2 YSLEER. This CDR3 region has 17 residues. The ends lost 4 bases at V and 0 bases at J; junction bases unmatched: 5. CDR3 bases: TGCGCCAGCAGCCTGCAACTAGCGGGGGGAAGCACAGATACGCAGTATTTT. It translates to CASSLQLAGGSTDTQYF.

The gene calls are TRBV28 and TRBJ2-7; no definite D call. Trimming took off 2 bases at V and 3 bases at J, with 11 bases between the two ends. The germline CDR1 and CDR2 sequences are MDHEN and SYDVKM. The CDR3 spans 14 residues. As DNA, the CDR3 is TGTGCCAGCAGTTTACAGGCGACCTTCTACGAGCAGTACTTC. Protein: CASSLQATFYEQYF.

This clone was detected only a few times. This chain uses TRBV2 with TRBJ2-7; 13 positions match TRBD2. Germline assignment: CDR1 SNHLY and CDR2 FYNNEI. The CDR3 loop spans 14 amino acids. J lost 7 bases, V lost 6 bases, and 6 bases had no gene match. CDR3 coding DNA: TGTGCCAGCAGGTACCCGGGACTAGCGGGGGAGCAGTACTTC. Protein: CASRYPGLAGEQYF.

This chain uses TRBV7-3 with TRBJ2-7; D gene unclear. There are 15 residues in the CDR3. Germline CDR1 is SGHTA and CDR2 is FQGTGA. Trimming took 0 bases from V and 5 from J, leaving 14 bases between them. CDR3 residues: CASSLTGHTFDEQYF. In DNA form, the CDR3 reads TGTGCCAGCAGCTTAACGGGCCATACCTTCGACGAGCAGTACTTC.

This clone has just a few counts. The J gene is TRBJ1-1, the V gene TRBV7-3; 10 nucleotides agree with TRBD1. The V gene end was trimmed by 0 bases and the J gene end by 5 bases; junction bases not matched to a gene: 9. This CDR3 is 17 amino acids long. CDR1 and CDR2 (germline): SGHTA, FQGTGA. CDR3 coding DNA: TGTGCCAGCAGCTTAACCAGCGGGACAGGGGCGATGACTGAAGCTTTCTTT. Its translation is CASSLTSGTGAMTEAFF.

The chain carries TRBV19 and TRBJ2-2; D possibly corresponds to TRBD2 (5 bases). The V gene lost 5 bases and the J gene lost 7 bases, with 20 bases spanning the gap. The CDR3 is 16 amino acids. Germline V CDR1 and CDR2: LNHDA, SQIVND (reference sequence). For the CDR3, the DNA is TGTGCCAGTAGTGCAGTTCCGGGATCTCCACGCGGGGAGCTGTTTTTT. It translates to CASSAVPGSPRGELFF. Full variable domain (missing parts from reference TRBV19 and TRBJ2-2): DGGITQSPKYLFRKEGQNVTLSCEQNLNHDAMYWYRQDPGQGLRLIYYSQIVNDFQKGDIAEGYSVSREKKESFPLTVTSAQKNPTAFYLCASSAVPGSPRGELFFGEGSRLTVL.

This clone was recorded once. The rearrangement joins TRBV2 to TRBJ1-2; D unclear. Trimming stripped 2 bases from V and 0 bases from J, with 7 bases between. The CDR3 spans 14 residues. CDR1 and CDR2 from the germline V gene are SNHLY and FYNNEI. CDR3 region: CASSESVSNYGYTF. The CDR3 DNA reads as TGTGCCAGCAGTGAAAGCGTTTCTAACTATGGCTACACCTTC.